These 20 T cell receptor beta chains came from one sample sequenced in a study of neurological immune-mediated disorders. Each CDR3 protein is one row after TCRdb ran MiXCR on the 5' RACE reads. The sample has around 83,000 distinct CDR3 sequences, about 14% seen once; the top ten hold approximately 7.5%. Sequenced input: PBMCs. The source is a woman aged 45-60 years in good health.

The chain couples TRBV7-3 to TRBJ2-2; D gene ambiguous. From germline, CDR1 is SGHTA and CDR2 FQGTGA. The CDR3 consists of 15 residues. The V gene lost 2 bases and the J gene lost 6 bases, with 13 bases spanning the gap. The CDR3 is CASSLVAGTPGELFF. The CDR3 DNA sequence: TGTGCCAGCAGCTTAGTCGCAGGAACCCCCGGGGAGCTGTTTTTT.

This clonotype has a count of ten or more. The chain recombines TRBV20-1 with TRBJ2-2; no clear D gene. The germline CDR1 and CDR2 sequences are DFQATT and SNEGSKA (reference sequence). The CDR3 totals 12 residues. V lost 6 bases and J lost 6, with 11 bases in between. This CDR3 reads CSAIDGPGELFF. DNA for the CDR3: TGCAGTGCCATCGACGGCCCCGGGGAGCTGTTTTTT.

This clonotype was counted at least ten times. The chain combines TRBV5-1 with TRBJ2-5; 7 bases match TRBD2. Germline loops: CDR1 SGHRS, CDR2 YFSETQ. The CDR3 runs to 15 residues. The V segment lost 4 bases and the J segment 2 bases; nucleotides outside the gene matches: 8. CDR3 nucleotides: TGCGCCAGCAGCCCCCTGACGGGGGGTCAAGAGACCCAGTACTTC. Translating gives CASSPLTGGQETQYF.

The table lists this clonotype with many counts. This chain links TRBV5-1 with TRBJ2-7, with 7 bases matching TRBD2. J was trimmed by 2 bases and V by 2 bases; bases with no gene match: 4. The CDR3 sequence is 14 residues long. Germline loops: CDR1 SGHRS, CDR2 YFSETQ. The CDR3 DNA reads TGCGCCAGCAGCTTTCGACTAGCCACCTACGAGCAGTACTTC. It specifies CASSFRLATYEQYF.

Many counts were recorded for this clonotype. The chain recombines TRBV29-1 with TRBJ2-1; D is uncertain. CDR1 SQVTM and CDR2 ANQGSEA come from the germline V gene. V was shortened by 7 bases and J by 7 bases, with 17 bases between the two germline ends. CDR3 size: 13 residues. The CDR3 here is CSAQGRLLNEQFF. CDR3 coding DNA: TGCAGCGCCCAAGGTAGACTTTTGAATGAGCAGTTCTTC.

This clonotype was counted ten times or more. The rearrangement joins TRBV11-2 to TRBJ2-2; 7 bases map to TRBD1. Germline assignment: CDR1 SGHAT and CDR2 FQNNGV. This CDR3 contains 16 residues. V dropped 4 bases and J dropped 6; count of bases not matched to a gene: 11. The CDR3 bases are TGTGCCAGCAGCTGGGTTGGACAGGCCGGACCCGGGGAGCTGTTTTTT. As protein: CASSWVGQAGPGELFF. Variable domain in full (rest from reference TRBV11-2 and TRBJ2-2): EAGVAQSPRYKIIEKRQSVAFWCNPISGHATLYWYQQILGQGPKLLIQFQNNGVVDDSQLPKDRFSAERLKGVDSTLKIQPAKLEDSAVYLCASSWVGQAGPGELFFGEGSRLTVL.

This clonotype came up many times. The rearrangement joins TRBV3-1 to TRBJ2-5; TRBD2 aligns across 14 bases. Germline CDR1 is LGHDT and CDR2 is YNNKEL (reference sequence). The V gene end was trimmed by 2 bases and the J gene end by 5 bases; junction bases not matched to a gene: 10. This CDR3 contains 18 residues. Here the CDR3 reads CASSQLRTSGRYPETQYF. The CDR3 DNA reads as TGTGCCAGCAGCCAACTCCGGACTAGCGGGAGGTACCCGGAGACCCAGTACTTC.

This clonotype has only one observation. A single base separates this from a much larger clone, so it may be a read error. The chain recombines TRBV5-1 with TRBJ2-1, with D perhaps matching TRBD2 (5 bases). The CDR3 sequence is 12 residues long. V was clipped by 0 bases and J by 13 bases, with 11 bases between them. Per the germline V gene, CDR1 is SGHRS and CDR2 is YFSETQ. CDR3: CASSLGELTQFF. CDR3 DNA sequence: TGCGCCAGCAGCTTGGGGGAGTTGACCCAGTTCTTC.

The chain employs TRBV7-9 and TRBJ2-7, with D possibly TRBD2 on 5 matching bases. The CDR3 is 15 residues long. The germline CDR1 and CDR2 sequences are SEHNR and FQNEAQ (reference sequence). V was trimmed by 5 bases and J by 6 bases, leaving 20 bases between them. The CDR3 protein is CASSPSSVAIGEQYF. CDR3 nucleotide sequence: TGTGCCAGCAGCCCTAGTTCCGTAGCGATCGGCGAGCAGTACTTC.

This clonotype has ten or more counts. This chain connects TRBV3-1 to TRBJ1-2; D is possibly TRBD1 (5 bases). This CDR3 contains 15 residues. CDR1 LGHDT and CDR2 YNNKEL come from the germline V gene (reference sequence). V lost 2 bases and J lost 8, with 18 bases in between. The CDR3 loop reads CASSQKPLASGGYTF. The CDR3 nucleotides read TGTGCCAGCAGCCAAAAACCGCTCGCCTCAGGGGGCTACACCTTC. The full variable domain, in which reference TRBV3-1 and TRBJ1-2 provide the parts outside the CDR3, is DTAVSQTPKYLVTQMGNDKSIKCEQNLGHDTMYWYKQDSKKFLKIMFSYNNKELIINETVPNRFSPKSPDKAHLNLHINSLELGDSAVYFCASSQKPLASGGYTFGSGTRLTVV.

This clonotype occurred many times. The V call is TRBV29-1, the J call TRBJ2-7, with a tentative D call TRBD1 (6 bases). Germline V gene sequence: CDR1 SQVTM, CDR2 ANQGSEA. V was cut by 4 bases and J by 3 bases, with 7 bases left in between. This CDR3 contains 11 residues. The CDR3 sequence: CSVADSYEQYF. DNA of the CDR3: TGCAGCGTTGCGGACAGCTACGAGCAGTACTTC.

In this sample, this clonotype turned up many times. The J gene is TRBJ2-3, the V gene TRBV9; 9 positions match TRBD2. The CDR3 totals 14 residues. Trimming removed 4 bases from V and 6 bases from J; junction bases left unmatched: 6. Looked up from germline, CDR1 is SGDLS and CDR2 is YYNGEE. As DNA, the CDR3 is TGTGCCAGCAGCTCGCGGACTAGCGCCGATACGCAGTATTTT. Its translation is CASSSRTSADTQYF.

In the case of this clonotype: This may stem from a read error, because a much larger clone lies one nucleotide away. V usage is TRBV24-1 and J usage is TRBJ2-1; D call uncertain. With 3 bases removed from V and 2 bases from J, the gap between germline ends came to 16 bases. The CDR3 is made up of 17 amino acids. Germline values: CDR1 KGHDR, CDR2 SFDVKD. The CDR3 here is CATSDLGWDDTYNEQFF. CDR3 bases: TGTGCCACCAGTGATCTGGGCTGGGATGACACCTACAATGAGCAGTTCTTC.

Of note for this clonotype: This could be a read error, since a much larger clone is one nucleotide away. The chain joins TRBV28 to TRBJ1-1; 11 positions agree with TRBD1. Losses at the gene ends were 6 bases for V and 5 bases for J; bases not matched to a gene: 8. This CDR3 is built from 15 residues. The V gene's germline CDR1 is MDHEN and CDR2 SYDVKM. CDR3 coding DNA: TGTGCCAGCAGCACCTGGGACAGGGGGATGACTGAAGCTTTCTTT. Translating gives CASSTWDRGMTEAFF.

In this sample, this clonotype turned up many times. The DNA for the CDR3 is TGCGCCAGCAGTTCAGCCGCAACTAATGAAAAACTGTTTTTT. Its translation is CASSSAATNEKLFF. This chain connects TRBV5-1 to TRBJ1-4, with D unclear. The CDR3 is 14 residues long. Trimming stripped 5 bases from V and 0 bases from J, with 8 bases between. Germline V gene data show CDR1 as SGHRS and CDR2 as YFSETQ.

This sequence joins TRBV7-2 and TRBJ1-2, with 9 nucleotides matching TRBD1. Germline trimming cut 5 bases from V and 8 bases from J; bases unmatched to any gene: 9. The germline V gene encodes CDR1 SGHTA and CDR2 FQGNSA. The CDR3 contains 14 residues. The CDR3 here is CASSPPDRGDGYTF. Here the CDR3 DNA reads TGTGCCAGCAGCCCGCCGGACAGGGGTGACGGCTACACCTTC.

There are a few counts of this clonotype. V gene TRBV3-1 combines with J gene TRBJ2-1; 8 nucleotides line up with TRBD1. Germline lookup yields CDR1 LGHDT and CDR2 YNNKEL (reference sequence). The CDR3 runs 15 residues. V was clipped by 5 bases and J by 4 bases; unmatched bases: 7. The CDR3: CASSAGTGSYNEQFF. The CDR3 DNA reads TGTGCCAGCAGCGCAGGGACAGGTAGTTACAATGAGCAGTTCTTC.

This clonotype was detected many times. The V call is TRBV5-1, the J call TRBJ2-1, with 9 nucleotides matching TRBD2. The V segment lost 4 bases and the J segment 7 bases; nucleotides outside the gene matches: 12. CDR1 is SGHRS and CDR2 is YFSETQ in the germline V gene. CDR3 size: 16 residues. Here the CDR3 DNA reads TGCGCCAGCAGCCCAACTCGCGGGGGGGATGTGAATGAGCAGTTCTTC. The encoded protein is CASSPTRGGDVNEQFF. Drawing the rest from reference TRBV5-1 and TRBJ2-1, the complete variable domain is KAGVTQTPRYLIKTRGQQVTLSCSPISGHRSVSWYQQTPGQGLQFLFEYFSETQRNKGNFPGRFSGRQFSNSRSEMNVSTLELGDSALYLCASSPTRGGDVNEQFFGPGTRLTVL.

At least ten counts were recorded for this clonotype. The V and J genes are TRBV5-1 and TRBJ1-5; 10 bases fit TRBD1. CDR3 length: 14 residues. Looked up from germline, CDR1 is SGHRS and CDR2 is YFSETQ. J gave up 5 bases and V 4 bases, and 3 bases lay outside the gene matches. The CDR3 nucleotides are TGCGCCAGCAGCCGGACAGGGGGGGATCAGCCCCAGCATTTT. It codes for CASSRTGGDQPQHF.

There are many counts of this clonotype. The rearrangement uses TRBV5-1 and TRBJ2-1; 8 bases are shared with TRBD1. The V segment lost 0 bases and the J segment 5 bases; nucleotides outside the gene matches: 4. The CDR3 extends over 15 amino acids. Germline values: CDR1 SGHRS, CDR2 YFSETQ. DNA of the CDR3: TGCGCCAGCAGCTTGGAGACAGGGGTTAACAATGAGCAGTTCTTC. This sequence encodes CASSLETGVNNEQFF.